This TCR beta chain was obtained from a study of blood T cell repertoires in COVID-19. Study-level information: Samples of COVID-19 (acute and convalescent) were obtained from the United States, Italy and Spain. The cDNA or gDNA used as material had been derived from T cells, B-cell-depleted T cells, or PBMCs.

Original handling: For nucleated cells, counts were estimated from reference gene primer amplification. The protocol was immunoSEQ multiplex PCR, while the TCRdb copy is restricted to in-frame clones and leaves out a portion. For V, J and clone size, that table is used; D and trimming come from the DNA. This sample has some 150,000 clones, with 65% to 80% found just once. The CDR3 consists of 17 residues. Trimming took 11 bases from V and 0 from J, leaving 26 bases between them. CDR1 and CDR2 from the germline V gene are KGHSH and LQKENI. This clone was counted at least ten times. Sequencing was done on a sample of peripheral blood. The chain is built from TRBV18 and TRBJ2-7, with D possibly being TRBD1 (5 bases). The receptor was isolated from a man in his 60s with acute or convalescent COVID-19. This chain's CDR3 is CAGPASVGVGGSYEQYF. The CDR3 DNA is TGTGCCGGACCAGCCTCAGTAGGGGTGGGCGGCTCCTACGAGCAGTACTTC. The full variable domain, in which reference TRBV18 and TRBJ2-7 provide the parts outside the CDR3, is NAGVMQNPRHLVRRRGQEARLRCSPMKGHSHVYWYRQLPEEGLKFMVYLQKENIIDESGMPKERFSAEFPKEGPSILRIQQVVRGDSAAYFCAGPASVGVGGSYEQYFGPGTRLTVT.